Detailed here is one T cell receptor (beta chain). Its specificity is unknown. This CDR3 is built from 15 residues. Per germline, CDR1 SGHRS and CDR2 YFSETQ. V gave up 4 bases and J gave up 3 bases; unmatched junction bases: 6. The data were produced by immunoSEQ multiplex PCR, yet TCRdb's version contains in-frame clones alone and is incomplete. Among about 670,000 clones listed, 55% to 75% were seen once. The sample comes from a study of shared clonotypes between healthy human individuals. Broader study findings: Roughly 5% of naive CD4 clonotypes were shared across four donors. Relative to clonotypes present in all four donors, those not shared had lower generation probabilities.

The rearrangement joins TRBV5-1 to TRBJ2-3, with TRBD2 matching over 9 bases. The source is a woman in her 30s in good health. The sample comprised memory CD4+ T cells sorted from blood. Indicated subset: CD45RA-negative fraction. The CDR3 here is CASSLLAGETDTQYF. CDR3 nucleotides: TGCGCCAGCAGCCTATTAGCGGGAGAGACAGATACGCAGTATTTT.